This T cell receptor beta chain was captured in a study of shared clonotypes between healthy human individuals. Whole-study findings and limits: Estimated richness values were generally larger in naive subsets than in memory subsets. Compared with clonotypes that all four donors shared, non-shared clonotypes had lower generation probabilities. The small donor group covered limited genetic and exposure diversity.

Using immunoSEQ multiplex PCR, the repertoire was profiled, and TCRdb retains in-frame clones only, with some absent. The data hold 2 million to 2.5 million clones, with about 90% observed a single time. Comment on this clone: Its specificity is not known.

The donors were adults (healthy and HIV-negative) with no recent acute infections or vaccinations. The CDR3 contains 16 residues. Trimming left V 3 bases short and J 4 bases short, with 17 bases between. Germline values: CDR1 SGHTA, CDR2 FQGNSA. The sequenced material came from naive CD4+ T cells from PBMCs. Indicated subset: CD45RA+ positively selected. V and J are TRBV7-2 and TRBJ2-3; D is possibly TRBD2 (7 bases). This sequence was found in a man aged 18 to 35 in good health. Some clones in this sample may be carry-over from other donors' samples. CDR3 loop: CASSFAMGGAADTQYF. The CDR3 DNA is TGTGCCAGCAGCTTTGCAATGGGGGGGGCCGCAGATACGCAGTATTTT.